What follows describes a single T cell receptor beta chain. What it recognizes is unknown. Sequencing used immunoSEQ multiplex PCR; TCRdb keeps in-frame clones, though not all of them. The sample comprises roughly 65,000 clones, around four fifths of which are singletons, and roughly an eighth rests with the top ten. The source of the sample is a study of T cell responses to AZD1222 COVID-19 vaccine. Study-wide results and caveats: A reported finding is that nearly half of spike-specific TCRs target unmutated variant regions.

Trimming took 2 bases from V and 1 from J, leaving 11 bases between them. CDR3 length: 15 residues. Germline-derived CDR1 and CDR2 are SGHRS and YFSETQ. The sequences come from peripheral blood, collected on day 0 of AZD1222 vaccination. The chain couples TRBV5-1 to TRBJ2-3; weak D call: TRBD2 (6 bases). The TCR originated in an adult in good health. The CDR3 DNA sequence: TGCGCCAGCAGCTTCCGGGACTCCCGCACAGATACGCAGTATTTT. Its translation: CASSFRDSRTDTQYF.